These 18 T cell receptor beta chains were all obtained from the same sample, sequenced in a study of T cells in Graves' hyperthyroidism and ophthalmopathy (dated by TCRdb to between 2018 and 2021). Library preparation employed multiplex PCR. The listed sequencing device is Illumina HiSeq 2000. Amplification of TCR beta CDR3 regions was carried out from RNA transcripts. The TCR CDR3 was subjected to a first round of RT-PCR using the HTBI primer set and the Qiagen OneStep RT-PCR kit. Using fastp at Q25 and MiXCR, TCRdb reprocessed the public reads and kept productive beta chains. Under each unique CDR3 protein, matching rows form one entry showing the most common genes and DNA. The sample table holds about 520,000 distinct CDR3 sequences, of which about a fifth were seen once. The biggest ten clones account for approximately 26% of the sample. Sample: blood. Receptors originate from a man between 18 and 35 years old with Graves' hyperthyroidism.

This clonotype was detected only a few times. The chain has TRBV5-1 and TRBJ1-3; no definite D call. V was clipped by 7 bases and J by 3 bases, with 11 bases between them. The germline V gene encodes CDR1 SGHRS and CDR2 YFSETQ. The CDR3 totals 13 residues. CDR3 loop: CASGREFGNTIYF. For the CDR3, the DNA is TGCGCCAGCGGTAGGGAATTTGGAAACACCATATATTTT.

This chain connects TRBV5-6 to TRBJ1-5; D ambiguous. Germline assignment: CDR1 SGHDT and CDR2 YYEEEE. The CDR3 has 16 amino acids. Trimming removed 3 bases at V and 3 bases at J, with 16 bases between. The CDR3 reads CASSSRWRADNQPQHF. CDR3 coding DNA: TGTGCCAGCAGCTCTCGCTGGAGGGCCGACAATCAGCCCCAGCATTTT.

The genes are TRBV20-1 and TRBJ2-7; D uncertain. Deletions cut 7 bases from V and 7 bases from J, with 20 bases between. The germline gives CDR1 DFQATT, CDR2 SNEGSKA (reference sequence). The CDR3 sequence is 13 residues long. CDR3 amino acids: CSVNRPSLDEQYF. The CDR3 bases are TGCAGTGTGAATAGACCCTCGCTGGATGAGCAGTACTTC.

This clonotype was recorded once. The chain employs TRBV10-3 and TRBJ2-7; 13 bases agree with TRBD2. With 2 bases clipped from V and 5 bases from J, the junction kept 12 bases outside the gene matches. This CDR3 has 18 amino acids. CDR1 and CDR2 from the germline V gene are ENHRY and SYGVKD. The CDR3 DNA is TGTGCCATCAGTGAGGCCGGGACTAGCGGGGAGAGGGTCGACGAGCAGTACTTC. Its protein is CAISEAGTSGERVDEQYF.

This clonotype was counted many times. The V call is TRBV24-1, the J call TRBJ2-5; 14 bases map to TRBD2. This CDR3 has 16 amino acids. CDR1 and CDR2 (germline): KGHDR, SFDVKD. Trimming at V came to 6 bases and at J to 5 bases, leaving 7 bases not matched to a gene. CDR3 loop: CATSPRRTSGGETQYF. DNA for the CDR3: TGTGCCACCAGTCCTCGACGGACTAGCGGGGGGGAGACCCAGTACTTC.

In this sample, this clonotype turned up many times. The chain couples TRBV6-1 to TRBJ1-1; D gene unclear. The V gene's germline CDR1 is MNHNS and CDR2 SASEGT. Between the trimmed V and J ends, which lost 4 bases and 1 base, there was a span of 10 bases. The CDR3 runs 14 residues. The CDR3 reads CASSVKPGNTEAFF. The CDR3 DNA is TGTGCCAGCAGTGTAAAGCCGGGGAACACTGAAGCTTTCTTT.

The V and J genes are TRBV20-1 and TRBJ2-5; 7 nucleotides agree with TRBD2. Germline CDR1 DFQATT, CDR2 SNEGSKA (reference sequence). The CDR3 contains 16 residues. Unmatched junction bases numbered 18, after V lost 6 bases and J lost 5 bases. CDR3 loop: CSAEHLWAGDSETQYF. Here the CDR3 DNA reads TGCAGTGCCGAACACCTTTGGGCGGGGGACTCCGAGACCCAGTACTTC.

This chain joins TRBV28 and TRBJ2-7; TRBD2 matches at 8 bases. Germline values: CDR1 MDHEN, CDR2 SYDVKM. This CDR3 has 17 amino acids. V trimming: 4 bases; J trimming: 1 base; junction bases outside the gene matches: 12. This chain's CDR3 is CASSSSSRSGSSYEQYF. Here the CDR3 DNA reads TGTGCCAGCAGTTCCTCCTCGCGCAGCGGGAGTTCCTACGAGCAGTACTTC.

Note on this clonotype: Mismatch with germline at one junction end may stem from a read error. This rearrangement joins TRBV6-1 to TRBJ1-5; a possible D gene is TRBD1 (5 bases). From germline, CDR1 is MNHNS and CDR2 SASEGT. This CDR3 is built from 14 residues. The CDR3 sequence: CASREAGSNQPQHF. The DNA for the CDR3 is TGTGCCAGCAGGGAAGCAGGGAGTAATCAGCCCCAGCATTTT.

Details on this clonotype: This clone may be a read error of a much larger clone one base away. The chain has TRBV6-5 and TRBJ1-2, with D unresolved. The CDR3 loop spans 14 amino acids. CDR1 and CDR2 from the germline V gene are MNHEY and SVGAGI. CDR3 residues: CASCYSGSNYGYTF. CDR3 bases: TGTGCCAGCTGTTACTCGGGCAGTAACTATGGCTACACCTTC.

The chain couples TRBV27 to TRBJ2-2; 11 bases match TRBD2. V was clipped by 10 bases and J by 4 bases; unmatched bases: 5. The CDR3 extends over 14 amino acids. Germline V gene data show CDR1 as MNHEY and CDR2 as SMNVEV (reference sequence). DNA of the CDR3: TGTGCCATCCGACTAGCGGGAACCACCGGGGAGCTGTTTTTT. Amino acids: CAIRLAGTTGELFF.

This clonotype appeared many times. The V call is TRBV28, the J call TRBJ1-3, with 7 bases fitting TRBD1. Germline V lookup: CDR1 MDHEN, CDR2 SYDVKM. The V gene end was trimmed by 3 bases and the J gene end by 7 bases; junction bases not matched to a gene: 6. The length of the CDR3 is 14 residues. CDR3 sequence reads: CASSFPTGRNTIYF. In nucleotides, the CDR3 is TGTGCCAGCAGTTTCCCGACAGGGCGCAACACCATATATTTT.

This chain joins TRBV6-5 and TRBJ1-1; the D is unclear. Germline lookup yields CDR1 MNHEY and CDR2 SVGAGI. There are 14 residues in the CDR3. V was clipped by 2 bases and J by 4 bases, with 11 bases between them. The CDR3 is CASSYQPGGTEAFF. In DNA, the CDR3 is TGTGCCAGCAGTTACCAGCCCGGCGGCACTGAAGCTTTCTTT.

This clonotype was found many times. Written as DNA, the CDR3 is TGTGCCAGCAGTTTTCCCCGGGCTAGCGGGGAGCAGGTCACCGGGGAGCTGTTTTTT. Protein sequence: CASSFPRASGEQVTGELFF. V gene TRBV12-3 or TRBV12-4 combines with J gene TRBJ2-2; TRBD2 matches 9 bases. J was trimmed by 4 bases and V by 3 bases; bases with no gene match: 15. The CDR3 extends over 19 amino acids.

This chain joins TRBV15 and TRBJ1-5, with D uncertain. Trimming shortened V by 1 base and J by 1 base, and 8 bases separated the two germline ends. Germline CDR1 LNHNV, CDR2 YYDKDF (reference sequence). The CDR3 runs to 15 residues. CDR3 coding DNA: TGTGCCACCAGCAGAGTAGTGGGGAGCAATCAGCCCCAGCATTTT. It yields the protein CATSRVVGSNQPQHF.

The CDR3 DNA reads as TGTGCCAGCAGCCAAGCTAGGGGTATCGTGGCTTTCTTT. It translates to CASSQARGIVAFF. The chain combines TRBV3-1 with TRBJ1-1; D is possibly TRBD1 (5 bases). The CDR3 is 13 amino acids. The V and J ends lost 1 base and 11 bases respectively, with 14 bases between them. Looked up from germline, CDR1 is LGHDT and CDR2 is YNNKEL (reference sequence).

This clonotype was observed many times. The rearrangement links TRBV12-3 or TRBV12-4 to TRBJ1-1; D may be TRBD1 (5 bases). The CDR3 is 14 amino acids. Deletions cut 4 bases from V and 0 bases from J, with 9 bases between. The CDR3 bases are TGTGCCAGCAGTTCGGACATCTTGAACACTGAAGCTTTCTTT. Amino acid sequence: CASSSDILNTEAFF.

This clonotype was detected many times. At one boundary the junction diverges from the germline segment, which might be a read error. The chain joins TRBV5-4 to TRBJ2-2; D not certain. Germline V CDR1 and CDR2: SGHNT, YYREEE (reference sequence). The CDR3 sequence is 14 residues long. In DNA, the CDR3 is TGTGCCAGCAGTTTGGAAGCGAACACCGGGGAGCTGTTTTTT. It encodes CASSLEANTGELFF.